These 17 T cell receptor beta chains were sequenced from one sample in a study of blood T cell repertoires in COVID-19. Profiled with immunoSEQ multiplex PCR; TCRdb holds only in-frame clones, not every one. The sample holds 250,000 or so clones; 90% to 95% are singletons and the top ten take approximately 1.3%. Sequencing input: PBMCs or T cells enriched from blood (not recorded which). All receptors come from a human donor in a cohort exposed to, infected with or recovered from COVID-19 (not recorded which). The donor label of this sample is uncertain.

The sample holds a few counts of this clone. The CDR3 sequence is CASSHWTGRYEQYF. Written as DNA, the CDR3 is TGTGCCAGCAGCCACTGGACAGGGCGATACGAGCAGTACTTC. The J gene is TRBJ2-7, the V gene TRBV5-5; 8 nucleotides match TRBD1. Per germline, CDR1 SGHKS and CDR2 YYEKEE (reference sequence). With V trimmed by 4 bases and J by 4 bases, 7 bases remained unmatched. This CDR3 region has 14 residues. The full variable domain, its missing parts supplied by reference TRBV5-5 and TRBJ2-7, is DAGVTQSPTHLIKTRGQQVTLRCSPISGHKSVSWYQQVLGQGPQFIFQYYEKEERGRGNFPDRFSARQFPNYSSELNVNALLLGDSALYLCASSHWTGRYEQYFGPGTRLTVT.

The chain links TRBV7-2 to TRBJ1-2; TRBD1 is a possible D gene (5 bases). V lost 3 bases to trimming and J lost 3 bases, with 14 bases between them. CDR1 SGHTA and CDR2 FQGNSA come from the germline V gene. This CDR3 region has 15 residues. The CDR3 loop is CASSFEAGWDYGYTF. The CDR3 coding sequence is TGTGCCAGCAGCTTTGAGGCAGGGTGGGACTATGGCTACACCTTC.

The chain is built from TRBV5-4 and TRBJ2-1; 7 bases fit TRBD2. Germline V gene data show CDR1 as SGHNT and CDR2 as YYREEE (reference sequence). This CDR3 has 15 residues. Trimming cost V 0 bases and J 3 bases; bases outside gene matches: 3. CDR3 nucleotides: TGTGCCAGCAGCTTGGCCGGGGGGAACTACAATGAGCAGTTCTTC. This sequence encodes CASSLAGGNYNEQFF. Drawing the rest from reference TRBV5-4 and TRBJ2-1, the complete variable domain is ETGVTQSPTHLIKTRGQQVTLRCSSQSGHNTVSWYQQALGQGPQFIFQYYREEENGRGNFPPRFSGLQFPNYSSELNVNALELDDSALYLCASSLAGGNYNEQFFGPGTRLTVL.

The rearrangement joins TRBV11-2 to TRBJ2-7; 7 nucleotides match TRBD2. CDR3 length: 14 amino acids. The V and J ends lost 6 bases and 0 bases, in that order; junction bases with no gene match: 5. CDR1 is SGHAT and CDR2 is FQNNGV in the germline V gene. The CDR3 nucleotides read TGTGCCAGCAGTCTCAGCGGGGCCTCCTACGAGCAGTACTTC. Its protein is CASSLSGASYEQYF.

V gene TRBV18 combines with J gene TRBJ2-2, with TRBD2 matching over 14 bases. The CDR3 length is 18 residues. V was pared by 5 bases and J by 0 bases, with 5 bases of the junction left unmatched. Germline assignment: CDR1 KGHSH and CDR2 LQKENI. CDR3 residues: CASSTGTSGGTNTGELFF. As DNA, the CDR3 is TGTGCCAGCTCAACCGGGACTAGCGGGGGAACGAACACCGGGGAGCTGTTTTTT.

CDR3 protein: CASSVGPGGGEQFF. CDR3 bases: TGTGCCAGCAGCGTAGGGCCAGGGGGCGGTGAGCAGTTCTTC. This rearrangement joins TRBV9 to TRBJ2-1; TRBD1 agrees at 8 bases. V trimming: 0 bases; J trimming: 9 bases; junction bases outside the gene matches: 5. Germline CDR1 and CDR2: SGDLS and YYNGEE. The CDR3 spans 14 residues.

The chain combines TRBV5-6 with TRBJ1-5, with 7 bases matching TRBD1. J lost 1 base, V lost 5 bases, and 3 bases had no gene match. Germline lookup yields CDR1 SGHDT and CDR2 YYEEEE. CDR3 length: 14 residues. The CDR3 coding sequence is TGTGCCAGCAGTCGGGGACAGAGCAATCAGCCCCAGCATTTT. Translated: CASSRGQSNQPQHF.

This chain links TRBV4-3 with TRBJ1-3, with a weak D call TRBD1 (5 bases). The CDR3 sequence is 16 residues long. Per germline, CDR1 LGHNA and CDR2 YSLEER. V gave up 0 bases and J gave up 3 bases, with 12 bases separating them. The chain's CDR3 is CASSQDSGTNGNTIYF. As DNA, the CDR3 is TGCGCCAGCAGCCAAGATTCCGGGACTAATGGAAACACCATATATTTT.

The genes are TRBV30 and TRBJ2-7, with 9 bases identical to TRBD2. With 3 bases clipped from V and 1 base from J, the junction kept 7 bases outside the gene matches. Germline assignment: CDR1 GTSNPN and CDR2 SVGIG (reference sequence). This CDR3 contains 15 residues. CDR3 in DNA: TGTGCCTGGAGGCCAGGCGGGGGGGGTTCCTACGAGCAGTACTTC. It specifies CAWRPGGGGSYEQYF.

V usage is TRBV28 and J usage is TRBJ1-2; 7 positions agree with TRBD1. Trimming at V came to 6 bases and at J to 0 bases, leaving 7 bases not matched to a gene. This CDR3 has 15 residues. The germline gives CDR1 MDHEN, CDR2 SYDVKM. CDR3 loop: CASSPDRDPNYGYTF. The CDR3 region has the DNA TGTGCCAGCAGCCCCGACAGGGATCCTAACTATGGCTACACCTTC.

V gene TRBV14 combines with J gene TRBJ2-2, with unresolved D. This CDR3 spans 16 amino acids. Germline V CDR1 and CDR2: SGHDN, FVKESK. V gave up 0 bases and J gave up 5 bases, with 13 bases separating them. The CDR3 here is CASSQDMQASTGELFF. For the CDR3, the DNA is TGTGCCAGCAGCCAAGATATGCAGGCTTCGACCGGGGAGCTGTTTTTT. The full variable domain, completed using reference TRBV14 and TRBJ2-2, is EAGVTQFPSHSVIEKGQTVTLRCDPISGHDNLYWYRRVMGKEIKFLLHFVKESKQDESGMPNNRFLAERTGGTYSTLKVQPAELEDSGVYFCASSQDMQASTGELFFGEGSRLTVL.

The gene calls are TRBV21-1 and TRBJ2-5; the D call TRBD1 from the table was never checked on the DNA. TRBV21-1 is a pseudogene. The CDR3 covers 14 residues. The DNA of the CDR3 is TGTGCCAGCAGGGCAGGGGGCGCGGGCGAGACCCAGTACTTC. This translates into CASRAGGAGETQYF.

V and J are TRBV5-6 and TRBJ1-2; D is uncertain. CDR1 and CDR2 from the germline V gene are SGHDT and YYEEEE. The CDR3 is made up of 16 amino acids. Trimming pared 3 bases from V and 4 bases from J, leaving 19 bases between. The CDR3 DNA reads as TGTGCCAGCAGCTCCCTTTTCCGAGGGTCTACCTATGGCTACACCTTC. Amino acids: CASSSLFRGSTYGYTF.

The V gene is TRBV30, the J gene TRBJ2-2; possibly TRBD1 for D (6 bases). The ends were cut back, 4 bases at V and 2 bases at J, with 8 bases in the middle. Germline values: CDR1 GTSNPN, CDR2 SVGIG (reference sequence). The CDR3 extends over 13 amino acids. For the CDR3, the DNA is TGTGCCTGGACAGGGGAAAACACCGGGGAGCTGTTTTTT. It yields the protein CAWTGENTGELFF.

J is TRBJ1-1 and V is TRBV19; D is possibly TRBD1 (6 bases). Trimming left V 6 bases short and J 8 bases short, with 10 bases between. This CDR3 comprises 11 residues. Germline lookup yields CDR1 LNHDA and CDR2 SQIVND (reference sequence). The CDR3 nucleotides read TGTGCCAGTAGGGGGGCAGGGGAAGCTTTCTTT. Translating it yields CASRGAGEAFF. Looking up the rest from reference TRBV19 and TRBJ1-1 gives the full variable domain: DGGITQSPKYLFRKEGQNVTLSCEQNLNHDAMYWYRQDPGQGLRLIYYSQIVNDFQKGDIAEGYSVSREKKESFPLTVTSAQKNPTAFYLCASRGAGEAFFGQGTRLTVV.

The V gene is TRBV30, the J gene TRBJ1-2; D remains ambiguous. Trimming pared 1 base from V and 3 bases from J, leaving 12 bases between. Germline lookup yields CDR1 GTSNPN and CDR2 SVGIG (reference sequence). The length of the CDR3 is 14 residues. CDR3 nucleotide sequence: TGTGCCTGGAGTGCCGGGTTGGGAGACTATGGCTACACCTTC. Translating gives CAWSAGLGDYGYTF. The full variable domain, rest sourced from reference TRBV30 and TRBJ1-2, is SQTIHQWPATLVQPVGSPLSLECTVEGTSNPNLYWYRQAAGRGLQLLFYSVGIGQISSEVPQNLSASRPQDRQFILSSKKLLLSDSGFYLCAWSAGLGDYGYTFGSGTRLTVV.

This chain joins TRBV24-1 and TRBJ2-3; 9 bases are shared with TRBD2. The V and J ends lost 6 bases and 2 bases, in that order; junction bases with no gene match: 5. The length of the CDR3 is 15 residues. CDR1 KGHDR and CDR2 SFDVKD come from the germline V gene. The CDR3 DNA reads TGTGCCACCAGTTCGACTAGCGGAGACACAGATACGCAGTATTTT. This codes for CATSSTSGDTDTQYF.